These 21 T cell receptor beta chains were sequenced from one sample in a study of CD8 T cells in Susac syndrome. A quantity of about 0.5 to 1 ug RNA underwent reverse transcription using random hexamers. Via MiXCR, TCRdb re-called the immunoSEQ multiplex PCR reads, giving one row per CDR3 protein. The sample lists some 150,000 distinct CDR3 sequences, around 95% seen once, with around 0.21% in the top ten. The sample consisted of CD8+ T cells from PBMCs. These receptors came from a human donor with multiple sclerosis.

The V call is TRBV6-5, the J call TRBJ2-2; 8 bases align to TRBD2. The V gene end was trimmed by 6 bases and the J gene end by 2 bases; junction bases not matched to a gene: 5. The CDR3 length is 15 residues. The germline V gene has CDR1 MNHEY and CDR2 SVGAGI. DNA for the CDR3: TGTGCCAGCAGCCCAACTAGCGGAAACACCGGGGAGCTGTTTTTT. This sequence encodes CASSPTSGNTGELFF.

This rearrangement joins TRBV7-9 to TRBJ1-2, with D uncertain. The CDR3 totals 12 residues. Germline V gene data show CDR1 as SEHNR and CDR2 as FQNEAQ (reference sequence). Trimming cost V 6 bases and J 3 bases, with 8 bases left between them. The CDR3 region is CASSSQDYGYTF. DNA of the CDR3: TGTGCCAGCAGTTCCCAGGACTATGGCTACACCTTC.

The chain carries TRBV29-1 and TRBJ1-2; 7 bases align to TRBD1. With 5 bases clipped from V and 0 bases from J, the junction kept 0 bases outside the gene matches. The CDR3 is made up of 12 amino acids. CDR1 and CDR2 from the germline V gene are SQVTM and ANQGSEA. CDR3 region: CSVTGANYGYTF. Here the CDR3 DNA reads TGCAGCGTTACAGGGGCTAACTATGGCTACACCTTC.

V is TRBV5-4 and J is TRBJ1-2, with 8 positions matching TRBD1. The germline CDR1 and CDR2 sequences are SGHNT and YYREEE (reference sequence). The V and J ends lost 4 bases and 3 bases, in that order; junction bases with no gene match: 8. This CDR3 region has 15 residues. Written as DNA, the CDR3 is TGTGCCAGCAGCCCCCGGACAGGGCGGGACTATGGCTACACCTTC. Its translation: CASSPRTGRDYGYTF. The entire variable domain, with the rest obtained from reference TRBV5-4 and TRBJ1-2, is as follows: ETGVTQSPTHLIKTRGQQVTLRCSSQSGHNTVSWYQQALGQGPQFIFQYYREEENGRGNFPPRFSGLQFPNYSSELNVNALELDDSALYLCASSPRTGRDYGYTFGSGTRLTVV.

The chain has TRBV12-3 or TRBV12-4 and TRBJ2-3; 9 nucleotides match TRBD2. V gave up 6 bases and J gave up 4 bases; unmatched junction bases: 8. The CDR3 is 15 amino acids. CDR3 sequence reads: CASRGGGAKADTQYF. CDR3 coding DNA: TGTGCCAGCAGGGGCGGGGGGGCCAAGGCAGATACGCAGTATTTT.

The rearrangement links TRBV28 to TRBJ2-5, with TRBD1 matching 7 bases. V shed 3 bases, J shed 2 bases, and the junction held 9 bases outside the gene matches. This CDR3 contains 16 residues. The V gene's germline CDR1 is MDHEN and CDR2 SYDVKM. The CDR3 region has the DNA TGTGCCAGCAGTTTGTTACTCGGACAGGAACAAGAGACCCAGTACTTC. This sequence encodes CASSLLLGQEQETQYF.

V usage is TRBV14 and J usage is TRBJ1-4; no clear D. Germline V gene lookup returns CDR1 SGHDN and CDR2 FVKESK. V shed 1 base and J shed 8 bases, with 14 bases lying between them. The CDR3 has 15 amino acids. The CDR3 region is CASSQGEDGREKLFF. CDR3 DNA: TGTGCCAGCAGCCAAGGAGAGGACGGACGGGAAAAACTGTTTTTT.

The V gene is TRBV27, the J gene TRBJ1-6, with D possibly being TRBD1 (5 bases). The CDR3 consists of 16 residues. Germline loops: CDR1 MNHEY, CDR2 SMNVEV (reference sequence). V lost 5 bases, J lost 3 bases, and 14 bases lay in between. CDR3 in amino acids: CASSRGHVGYNSPLHF. CDR3 nucleotide sequence: TGTGCCAGCAGTCGGGGCCATGTGGGCTATAATTCACCCCTCCACTTT.

The chain links TRBV27 to TRBJ1-1; no clear D gene. V gave up 3 bases and J gave up 4 bases, with 9 bases separating them. Germline V CDR1 and CDR2: MNHEY, SMNVEV (reference sequence). The CDR3 consists of 13 residues. CDR3 in DNA: TGTGCCAGCAGTTTGGCGGTGAGCACTGAAGCTTTCTTT. Translation: CASSLAVSTEAFF.

This sequence joins TRBV23-1 and TRBJ1-6; 7 nucleotides match TRBD1. TRBV23-1 is designated an ORF whose function remains uncertain. V was pared by 2 bases and J by 0 bases, with 7 bases of the junction left unmatched. The CDR3 consists of 18 residues. CDR3 nucleotides: TGCGCCAGCAGTCAAGCCGACAGGGACCCCTCCTATAATTCACCCCTCCACTTT. Translating gives CASSQADRDPSYNSPLHF.

J is TRBJ2-7 and V is TRBV20-1, with 7 bases identical to TRBD1. CDR3 length equals 13 residues. Unmatched junction bases numbered 10, after V lost 4 bases and J lost 7 bases. Germline-derived CDR1 and CDR2 are DFQATT and SNEGSKA (reference sequence). The CDR3 region has the DNA TGCAGTGCTATGACAGGGACAGTCTATGAGCAGTACTTC. Amino acids: CSAMTGTVYEQYF.

This clonotype has only one observation. The chain carries TRBV14 and TRBJ1-2; 9 bases line up with TRBD1. CDR1 is SGHDN, CDR2 FVKESK, per germline. The CDR3 consists of 15 residues. After removal of 4 bases from V and 6 bases from J, the junction contained 9 bases not matched to a gene. The CDR3 sequence: CASSPRDRANDGYTF. The DNA of the CDR3 is TGTGCCAGCAGCCCCCGGGACAGGGCGAACGATGGCTACACCTTC.

The CDR3 DNA sequence: TGCGCCAGCAGCCAAGATGGGCTAGCGGGAGATACGCAGTATTTT. Protein sequence: CASSQDGLAGDTQYF. The chain combines TRBV4-1 with TRBJ2-3; 8 bases line up with TRBD2. The CDR3 is 15 amino acids. V lost 0 bases and J lost 5; bases outside the gene matches: 4. Germline V gene data show CDR1 as MGHRA and CDR2 as YSYEKL.

The chain is built from TRBV24-1 and TRBJ2-3, with TRBD1 matching over 9 bases. The V gene end was trimmed by 6 bases and the J gene end by 1 base; junction bases not matched to a gene: 10. The V gene's germline CDR1 is KGHDR and CDR2 SFDVKD. The CDR3 covers 17 residues. CDR3 region: CATSHPPRTGGTDTQYF. As DNA, the CDR3 is TGTGCCACCAGTCACCCCCCCCGGACAGGGGGCACAGATACGCAGTATTTT.

The chain combines TRBV7-9 with TRBJ1-2; 7 bases align to TRBD1. The CDR3 totals 14 residues. Germline CDR1 SEHNR, CDR2 FQNEAQ (reference sequence). Germline trimming cut 5 bases from V and 0 bases from J; bases unmatched to any gene: 3. The CDR3 spells CASSAGGSNYGYTF. The DNA for the CDR3 is TGTGCCAGCAGCGCAGGGGGTTCTAACTATGGCTACACCTTC. Filled out from reference TRBV7-9 and TRBJ1-2, the complete variable domain reads DTGVSQNPRHKITKRGQNVTFRCDPISEHNRLYWYRQTLGQGPEFLTYFQNEAQLEKSRLLSDRFSAERPKGSFSTLEIQRTEQGDSAMYLCASSAGGSNYGYTFGSGTRLTVV.

This clonotype has only one observation. The chain uses TRBV24-1 and TRBJ2-5; 8 bases fit TRBD1. The length of the CDR3 is 14 residues. The germline CDR1 and CDR2 sequences are KGHDR and SFDVKD. Trimming cost V 3 bases and J 5 bases; bases outside gene matches: 4. The CDR3 DNA follows: TGTGCCACCAGTGATCCGGACAGGGATGAGACCCAGTACTTC. Amino acid sequence: CATSDPDRDETQYF.

In this sample, this clonotype turned up once. This chain joins TRBV12-3 or TRBV12-4 and TRBJ1-5; D gene ambiguous. This CDR3 spans 14 amino acids. The germline V and J ends were trimmed by 7 bases and 0 bases, with 10 bases remaining between them. Written as DNA, the CDR3 is TGTGCCAGCACCACTTCAGGTAGCAATCAGCCCCAGCATTTT. Its translation: CASTTSGSNQPQHF.

This clonotype was counted a single time. The J gene is TRBJ2-6, the V gene TRBV27, with D tentatively TRBD1 or TRBD2 (5 bases each). V was trimmed by 8 bases and J by 4 bases, leaving 15 bases between them. Germline assignment: CDR1 MNHEY and CDR2 SMNVEV (reference sequence). The CDR3 runs to 15 residues. The CDR3 reads CASLGPGTGANVLTF. The DNA of the CDR3 is TGTGCCAGCCTGGGACCAGGAACGGGGGCCAACGTCCTGACTTTC.

For the CDR3, the DNA is TGTGCCAGCAGCCCGCAGCTCGAGCAGTACTTC. Its protein product is CASSPQLEQYF. The chain carries TRBV7-9 and TRBJ2-7; D is undetermined. This CDR3 has 11 amino acids. The germline V gene has CDR1 SEHNR and CDR2 FQNEAQ (reference sequence). Trimming removed 5 bases at V and 6 bases at J, with 8 bases between.

The chain couples TRBV29-1 to TRBJ1-2, with D perhaps matching TRBD1 (5 bases). There are 17 residues in the CDR3. The germline V gene has CDR1 SQVTM and CDR2 ANQGSEA. V lost 4 bases and J lost 0, with 21 bases in between. CDR3 sequence reads: CSVGGLVQAEANYGYTF. As DNA, the CDR3 is TGCAGCGTTGGAGGCCTGGTACAGGCCGAAGCTAACTATGGCTACACCTTC.

The V gene is TRBV7-6, the J gene TRBJ2-7, with TRBD1 identical over 8 bases. This CDR3 is built from 15 residues. V trimming: 5 bases; J trimming: 3 bases; junction bases outside the gene matches: 9. Germline V gives CDR1 SGHVS, CDR2 FNYEAQ. CDR3 DNA sequence: TGTGCCAGCAGCCCAGGACAGGGACCGAACTACGAGCAGTACTTC. This encodes CASSPGQGPNYEQYF.